This TCR beta chain was profiled in a study of blood T cells in healthy people across ages. The study, taken as a whole, reports: The unsorted PBMCs prevented any conclusive comparison of naive versus antigen-experienced cells. In these data, TCR beta diversity tracked strongly with naive T cell percentage.

Germline CDR1 is MNHEY and CDR2 is SMNVEV (reference sequence). The V end lost 1 base, the J end lost 0 bases, and 9 bases lay between the germline ends. The CDR3 extends over 15 amino acids. The authors ran a second PCR of about 7 to 12 cycles using a sample-barcoded 5' primer and a J-beta primer mix. Each of the cDNA molecules was tagged by a template-switch adaptor with 12 random nucleotides. TCRdb passed the 5' RACE reads through MiXCR, listing each CDR3 protein once. Counted here are about 1.8 million distinct CDR3 sequences, 49% occurring once; the ten biggest clones make up 2.1%. About this clonotype: Its specificity is not known.

This clonotype originated in a woman in her thirties or forties in good health. Source material: blood. The chain carries TRBV27 and TRBJ2-5; no clear D gene. The DNA of the CDR3 is TGTGCCAGCAGTTTATATTACGGGTACCAAGAGACCCAGTACTTC. This sequence encodes CASSLYYGYQETQYF.